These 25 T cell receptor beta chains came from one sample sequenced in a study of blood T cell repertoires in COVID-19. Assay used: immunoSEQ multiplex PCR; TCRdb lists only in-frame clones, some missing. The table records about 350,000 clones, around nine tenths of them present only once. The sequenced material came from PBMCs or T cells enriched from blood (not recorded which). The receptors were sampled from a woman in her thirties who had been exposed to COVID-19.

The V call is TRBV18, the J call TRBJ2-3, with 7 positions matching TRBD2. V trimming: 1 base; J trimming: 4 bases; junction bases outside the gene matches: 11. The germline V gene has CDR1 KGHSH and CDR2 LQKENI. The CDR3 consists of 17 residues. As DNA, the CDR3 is TGTGCCAGCTCACCACAAGGCATGGCGGGAGTGGCAGATACGCAGTATTTT. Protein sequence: CASSPQGMAGVADTQYF.

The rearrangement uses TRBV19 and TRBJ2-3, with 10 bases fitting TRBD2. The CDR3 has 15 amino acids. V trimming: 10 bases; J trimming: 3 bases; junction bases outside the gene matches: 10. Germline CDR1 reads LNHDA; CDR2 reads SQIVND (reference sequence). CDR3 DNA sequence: TGTGCCACCCTGTGGGCTAGCGGGAGTACAGATACGCAGTATTTT. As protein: CATLWASGSTDTQYF. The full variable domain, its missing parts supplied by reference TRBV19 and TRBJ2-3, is DGGITQSPKYLFRKEGQNVTLSCEQNLNHDAMYWYRQDPGQGLRLIYYSQIVNDFQKGDIAEGYSVSREKKESFPLTVTSAQKNPTAFYLCATLWASGSTDTQYFGPGTRLTVL.

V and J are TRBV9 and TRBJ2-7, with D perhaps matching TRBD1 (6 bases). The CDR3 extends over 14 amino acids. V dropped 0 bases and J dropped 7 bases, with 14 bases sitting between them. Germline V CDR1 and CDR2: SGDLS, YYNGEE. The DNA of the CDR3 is TGTGCCAGCAGCGTAGTAGACAGGATGGGGGAGCAGTACTTC. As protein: CASSVVDRMGEQYF. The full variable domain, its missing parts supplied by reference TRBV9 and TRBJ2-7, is DSGVTQTPKHLITATGQRVTLRCSPRSGDLSVYWYQQSLDQGLQFLIQYYNGEERAKGNILERFSAQQFPDLHSELNLSSLELGDSALYFCASSVVDRMGEQYFGPGTRLTVT.

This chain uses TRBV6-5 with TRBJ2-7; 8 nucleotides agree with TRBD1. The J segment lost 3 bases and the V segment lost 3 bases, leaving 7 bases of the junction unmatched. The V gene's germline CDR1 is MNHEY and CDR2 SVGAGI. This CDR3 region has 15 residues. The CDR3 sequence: CASSYSGQGHYEQYF. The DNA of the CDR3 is TGTGCCAGCAGTTATTCCGGACAGGGTCACTACGAGCAGTACTTC.

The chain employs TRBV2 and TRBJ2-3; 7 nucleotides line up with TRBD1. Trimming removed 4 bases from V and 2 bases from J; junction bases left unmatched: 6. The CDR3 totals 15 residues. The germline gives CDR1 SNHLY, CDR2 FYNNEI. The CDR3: CASSVQGPSTDTQYF. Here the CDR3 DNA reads TGTGCCAGCAGTGTACAGGGGCCCTCCACAGATACGCAGTATTTT.

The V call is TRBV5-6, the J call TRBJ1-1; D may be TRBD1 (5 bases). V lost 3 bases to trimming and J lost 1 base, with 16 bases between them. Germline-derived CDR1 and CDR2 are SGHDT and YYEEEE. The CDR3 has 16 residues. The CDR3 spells CASSSRWGVPNTEAFF. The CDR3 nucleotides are TGTGCCAGCAGCTCGCGCTGGGGGGTCCCGAACACTGAAGCTTTCTTT.

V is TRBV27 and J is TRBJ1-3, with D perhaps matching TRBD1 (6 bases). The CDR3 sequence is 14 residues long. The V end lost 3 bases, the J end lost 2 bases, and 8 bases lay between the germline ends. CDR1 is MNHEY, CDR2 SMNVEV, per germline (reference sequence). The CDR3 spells CASSLAGAGNTIYF. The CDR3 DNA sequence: TGTGCCAGCAGTTTGGCAGGGGCTGGAAACACCATATATTTT.

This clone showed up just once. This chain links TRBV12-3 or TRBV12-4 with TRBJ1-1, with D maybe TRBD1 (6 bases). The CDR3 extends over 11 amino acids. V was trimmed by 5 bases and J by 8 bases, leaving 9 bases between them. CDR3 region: CASSDRREAFF. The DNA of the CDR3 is TGTGCCAGCAGTGACAGGAGGGAAGCTTTCTTT.

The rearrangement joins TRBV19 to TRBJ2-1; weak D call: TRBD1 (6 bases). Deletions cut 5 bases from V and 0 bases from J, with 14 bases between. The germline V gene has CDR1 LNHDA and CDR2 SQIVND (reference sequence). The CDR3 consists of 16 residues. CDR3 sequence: CASSPRQASSYNEQFF. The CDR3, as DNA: TGTGCCAGTAGTCCAAGACAGGCTAGCTCCTACAATGAGCAGTTCTTC.

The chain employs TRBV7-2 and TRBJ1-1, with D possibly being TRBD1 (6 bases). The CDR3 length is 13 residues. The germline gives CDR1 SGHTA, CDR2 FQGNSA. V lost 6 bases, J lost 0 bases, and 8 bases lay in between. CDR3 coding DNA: TGTGCCAGCAGAACAGGGATGAACACTGAAGCTTTCTTT. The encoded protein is CASRTGMNTEAFF. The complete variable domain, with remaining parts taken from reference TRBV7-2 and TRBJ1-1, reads GAGVSQSPSNKVTEKGKDVELRCDPISGHTALYWYRQSLGQGLEFLIYFQGNSAPDKSGLPSDRFSAERTGGSVSTLTIQRTQQEDSAVYLCASRTGMNTEAFFGQGTRLTVV.

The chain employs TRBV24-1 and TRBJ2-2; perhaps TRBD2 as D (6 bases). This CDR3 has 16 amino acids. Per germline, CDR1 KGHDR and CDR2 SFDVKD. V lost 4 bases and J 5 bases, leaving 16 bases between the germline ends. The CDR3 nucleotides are TGTGCCACCAGTGACCCGCCGGCAGGGAGGACCGGGGAGCTGTTTTTT. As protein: CATSDPPAGRTGELFF.

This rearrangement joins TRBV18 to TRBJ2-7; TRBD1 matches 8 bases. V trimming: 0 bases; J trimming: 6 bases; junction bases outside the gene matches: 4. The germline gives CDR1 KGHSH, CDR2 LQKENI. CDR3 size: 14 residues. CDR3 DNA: TGTGCCAGCTCACCACCGACAGGGGCCGGCGAGCAGTACTTC. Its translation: CASSPPTGAGEQYF.

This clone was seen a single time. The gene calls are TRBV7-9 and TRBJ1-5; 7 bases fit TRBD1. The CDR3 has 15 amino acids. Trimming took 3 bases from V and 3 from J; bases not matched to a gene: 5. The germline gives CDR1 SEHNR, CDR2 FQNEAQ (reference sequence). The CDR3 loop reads CASSFAGQVNQPQHF. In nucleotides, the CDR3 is TGTGCCAGCAGCTTCGCCGGACAGGTCAATCAGCCCCAGCATTTT.

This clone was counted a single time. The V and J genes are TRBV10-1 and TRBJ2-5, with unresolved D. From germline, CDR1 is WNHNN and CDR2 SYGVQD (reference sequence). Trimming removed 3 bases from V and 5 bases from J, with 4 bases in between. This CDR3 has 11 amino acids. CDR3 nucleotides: TGCGCCAGCAGTGACGGTGAGACCCAGTACTTC. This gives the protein CASSDGETQYF.

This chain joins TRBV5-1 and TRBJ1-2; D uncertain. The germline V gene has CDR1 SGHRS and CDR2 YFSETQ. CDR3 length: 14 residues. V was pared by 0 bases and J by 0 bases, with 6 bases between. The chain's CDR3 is CASSLVSANYGYTF. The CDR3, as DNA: TGCGCCAGCAGCTTGGTGTCCGCTAACTATGGCTACACCTTC. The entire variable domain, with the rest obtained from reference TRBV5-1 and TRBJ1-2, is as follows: KAGVTQTPRYLIKTRGQQVTLSCSPISGHRSVSWYQQTPGQGLQFLFEYFSETQRNKGNFPGRFSGRQFSNSRSEMNVSTLELGDSALYLCASSLVSANYGYTFGSGTRLTVV.

The CDR3 is CASSFVGGGDTGELFF. For the CDR3, the DNA is TGTGCCAGCAGCTTCGTGGGAGGGGGTGACACCGGGGAGCTGTTTTTT. The V and J genes are TRBV13 and TRBJ2-2; D may be TRBD2 (7 bases). Germline V gene sequence: CDR1 PRHDT, CDR2 FYEKMQ (reference sequence). Deletions cut 3 bases from V and 3 bases from J, with 14 bases between. This CDR3 has 16 residues.

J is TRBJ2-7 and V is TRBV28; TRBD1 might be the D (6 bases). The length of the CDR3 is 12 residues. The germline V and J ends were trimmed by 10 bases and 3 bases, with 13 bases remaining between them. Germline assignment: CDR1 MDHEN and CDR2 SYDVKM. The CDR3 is CATTQGFYEQYF. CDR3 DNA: TGTGCCACGACACAGGGTTTCTACGAGCAGTACTTC.

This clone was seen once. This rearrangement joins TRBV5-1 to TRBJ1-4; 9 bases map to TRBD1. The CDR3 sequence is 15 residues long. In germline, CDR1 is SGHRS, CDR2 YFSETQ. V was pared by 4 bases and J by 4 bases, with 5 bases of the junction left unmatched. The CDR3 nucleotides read TGCGCCAGCAGCACCGGACAGGGGAATAATGAAAAACTGTTTTTT. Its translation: CASSTGQGNNEKLFF.

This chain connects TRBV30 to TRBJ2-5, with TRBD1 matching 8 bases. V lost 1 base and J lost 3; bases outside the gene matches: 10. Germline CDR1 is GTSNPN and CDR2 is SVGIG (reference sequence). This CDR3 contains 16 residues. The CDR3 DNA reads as TGTGCCTGGAGTGGGCCCGGGACAGGAGGGGAAGAGACCCAGTACTTC. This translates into CAWSGPGTGGEETQYF.

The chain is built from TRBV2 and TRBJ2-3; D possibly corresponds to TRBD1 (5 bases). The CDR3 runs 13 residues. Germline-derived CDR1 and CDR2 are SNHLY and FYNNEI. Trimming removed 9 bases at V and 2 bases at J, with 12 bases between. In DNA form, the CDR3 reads TGTGCCAGTCGACAGCGTTCCACAGATACGCAGTATTTT. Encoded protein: CASRQRSTDTQYF.

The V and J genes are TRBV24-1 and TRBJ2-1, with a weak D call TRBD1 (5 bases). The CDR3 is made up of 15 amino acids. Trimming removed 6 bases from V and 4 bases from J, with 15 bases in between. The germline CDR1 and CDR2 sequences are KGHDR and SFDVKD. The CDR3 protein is CATSSSQGGYNEQFF. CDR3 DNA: TGTGCCACCAGTTCCTCGCAGGGCGGATACAATGAGCAGTTCTTC.

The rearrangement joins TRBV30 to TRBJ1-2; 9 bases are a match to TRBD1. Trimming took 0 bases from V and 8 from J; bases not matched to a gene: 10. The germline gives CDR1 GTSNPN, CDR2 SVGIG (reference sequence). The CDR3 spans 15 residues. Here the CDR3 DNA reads TGTGCCTGGAGTGTATGGTCTGGGACAGGGATGGGCTACACCTTC. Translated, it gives CAWSVWSGTGMGYTF.

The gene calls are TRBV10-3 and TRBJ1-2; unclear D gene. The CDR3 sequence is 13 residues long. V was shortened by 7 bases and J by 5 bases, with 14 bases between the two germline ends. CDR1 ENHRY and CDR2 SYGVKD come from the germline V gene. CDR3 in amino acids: CAITGGVGYGYTF. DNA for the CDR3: TGTGCCATCACCGGCGGGGTCGGATATGGCTACACCTTC.

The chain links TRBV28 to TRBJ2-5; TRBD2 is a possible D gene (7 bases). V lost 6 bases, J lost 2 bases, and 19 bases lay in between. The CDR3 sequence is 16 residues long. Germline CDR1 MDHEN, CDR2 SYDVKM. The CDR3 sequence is CASSPGGLADQETQYF. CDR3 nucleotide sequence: TGTGCCAGCAGCCCCGGGGGGCTAGCGGATCAAGAGACCCAGTACTTC.

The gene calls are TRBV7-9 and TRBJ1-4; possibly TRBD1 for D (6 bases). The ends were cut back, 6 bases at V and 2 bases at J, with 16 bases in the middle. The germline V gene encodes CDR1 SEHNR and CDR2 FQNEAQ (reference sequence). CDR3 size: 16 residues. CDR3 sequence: CASSFTPTGTNEKLFF. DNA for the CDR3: TGTGCCAGCAGTTTCACCCCGACAGGCACTAATGAAAAACTGTTTTTT.